This T cell receptor beta chain appears in the sequencing data of a study of response to subunit inactivated influenza vaccine. The study's findings and limits: Every seasonal influenza vaccination brings in few new T cells, the authors suggested.

Worth noting for this clonotype: Its antigen remains unidentified.

TCRdb ran MiXCR on the RT-PCR reads and lists one entry per CDR3 protein. The repertoire includes 530,000 or so distinct CDR3 sequences, 12% of them detected once, and roughly 10% sits in the top ten. Trimming removed 6 bases from V and 4 bases from J, with 19 bases in between. This CDR3 has 15 residues. Sequencing was performed on PBMCs from blood, taken on the day of vaccination. This chain connects TRBV12-3 or TRBV12-4 to TRBJ2-7; D might be TRBD2 (5 bases). The source is a man aged 45-60 years who received an inactivated influenza vaccine. The CDR3 DNA is TGTGCCAGCAGCCCCTCTCGGGGAAAGGGATACGAGCAGTACTTC. Encoded protein: CASSPSRGKGYEQYF.